Each of the 15 T cell receptor beta chains below was sequenced from the same sample in a study of CD8+ T cells in alopecia areata. Extracted RNA was reverse transcribed, and the resulting cDNA served as sequencing template. Profiling relied on immunoSEQ multiplex PCR, and the TCRdb table lists in-frame clones only, not all of them. The sample includes 250,000 or so clones, none of them occurring once. Combined cutaneous lymph node cells underwent sorting by CD4, CD8alpha, NKG2D, NKG2ACE and additional markers. What was sequenced was CD4+ T cells sorted from a lymph node. These TCRs come from a C3H/HeJ mouse with alopecia areata. The strain's MHC haplotype is H2-k.

This clone was detected only a few times. Genes and germline are mouse. Read sequence stops 4 residues before the CDR3 end, and the germline J gene provides the missing end. The V gene is TRBV5, the J gene TRBJ1-2; 7 positions agree with TRBD1. The CDR3 runs to 16 residues. In germline, CDR1 is LGHNA, CDR2 YNLKQL (reference sequence). This CDR3 reads CASSQDGEGARSDYTF. CDR3 bases read: TGTGCCAGCAGCCAAGATGGGGAGGGGGCGCGTTCC.

This clone was counted a few times. Gene names denote mouse genes. This sample includes further DNA sequences coding for the same CDR3. The CDR3 sequence is CTCSAGGGSYAEQFF. The sequenced part of the CDR3 DNA is TGCACCTGCAGTGCAGGCGGGGGGAGCTATGCT. The V and J genes are TRBV1 and TRBJ2-1; a weak D match, TRBD2 (6 bases). The missing CDR3 end, 4 residues past where the read stops, is filled in from the germline J gene. The length of the CDR3 is 15 residues. Germline values: CDR1 NSQYPW, CDR2 LRSPGD (reference sequence). V dropped 1 base and J dropped 3 bases, with 10 bases sitting between them.

Of note for this clone: Germline and genes: mouse. The sequenced fragment ends 4 residues before the CDR3 boundary, so the rest is inferred from the germline J gene. The chain links TRBV13-2 to TRBJ2-4; 8 positions match TRBD2. CDR3 size: 13 residues. The germline CDR1 and CDR2 sequences are NNHNN and SYGAGS (reference sequence). The chain's CDR3 is CASGDWGANTLYF. The CDR3 DNA, read in part, is TGTGCCAGCGGTGACTGGGGGGCGAAC.

A few counts support this clone. Mouse names are used for the genes. With the read ending 4 residues before the CDR3 end, the germline J gene is used to fill in that end. At the DNA level, this CDR3 is encoded by other sequences in the same sample as well. This rearrangement joins TRBV1 to TRBJ2-5; 8 bases agree with TRBD2. Germline V gives CDR1 NSQYPW, CDR2 LRSPGD (reference sequence). V shed 3 bases, J shed 1 base, and the junction held 3 bases outside the gene matches. This CDR3 comprises 15 residues. CDR3 loop: CTCSAQLGDQDTQYF. The part of the CDR3 DNA that was read is TGCACCTGCAGTGCCCAACTGGGGGACCAAGAC. Full variable domain (missing parts from reference TRBV1 and TRBJ2-5): VTLLEQNPRWRLVPRGQAVNLRCILKNSQYPWMSWYQQDLQKQLQWLFTLRSPGDKEVKSLPGADYLATRVTDTELRLQVANMSQGRTLYCTCSAQLGDQDTQYFGPGTRLLVL.

This clone was detected a few times. Mouse gene names apply. The CDR3 is cut off 4 residues early in the read; its end comes from the germline J gene. The gene calls are TRBV19 and TRBJ1-1, with TRBD1 matching over 10 bases. The CDR3 runs to 15 residues. The germline V gene encodes CDR1 FNHDT and CDR2 SITEND (reference sequence). The V segment lost 2 bases and the J segment 1 base; nucleotides outside the gene matches: 2. The CDR3 DNA, read in part, is TGTGCCAGCAGTATGCGGGACAGGGGAAACACA. Amino acid sequence: CASSMRDRGNT. The whole CDR3 protein is CASSMRDRGNTEVFF.

A word on this clone: Mouse names are used for the genes. The read ends 4 residues early relative to the CDR3; the germline J gene fills the gap. The sample contains more than one DNA sequence encoding this CDR3. The V call is TRBV5, the J call TRBJ1-2; 9 nucleotides line up with TRBD1. The germline CDR1 and CDR2 sequences are LGHNA and YNLKQL (reference sequence). V lost 4 bases to trimming and J lost 3 bases; unmatched junction nucleotides: 3. This CDR3 contains 14 residues. This CDR3 reads CASSPRQGDSDYTF. The DNA read from the CDR3 is TGTGCCAGCAGCCCGAGACAGGGGGACTCC.

The table lists this clone with a few counts. The genes and germline here are from mouse. With the read ending 4 residues before the CDR3 end, the germline J gene is used to fill in that end. The chain combines TRBV19 with TRBJ2-1, with 10 bases fitting TRBD1. The CDR3 is 13 amino acids. Germline-derived CDR1 and CDR2 are FNHDT and SITEND (reference sequence). CDR3 sequence: CASRGQGRAEQFF. The sequenced part of the CDR3 DNA is TGTGCCAGCAGGGGACAGGGGAGAGCT.

This clone was counted a few times. Mouse gene names and germline throughout. The read terminates 4 residues before the CDR3 end, so the remaining end is supplied by the germline J gene. The rearrangement joins TRBV13-3 to TRBJ2-5; TRBD2 is a possible D gene (5 bases). In germline, CDR1 is NNHDY, CDR2 SYVADS. The ends were cut back, 3 bases at V and 2 bases at J, with 7 bases in the middle. This CDR3 is built from 13 residues. Incomplete CDR3 DNA: TGTGCCAGCAGTGCTGGGAGCCAAGAC. The encoded protein is CASSAGSQD. The whole CDR3 is CASSAGSQDTQYF.

In regard to this clone: Germline and genes: mouse. CDR3 in amino acids: CASSIRTGTNTGQLYF. The DNA read from the CDR3 is TGTGCCAGCAGTATAAGGACAGGGACAAACACCGGG. The chain carries TRBV19 and TRBJ2-2; TRBD1 matches at 8 bases. The read ends 4 residues early relative to the CDR3; the germline J gene fills the gap. Trimming at V came to 1 base and at J to 0 bases, leaving 2 bases not matched to a gene. This CDR3 has 16 residues. The germline V gene encodes CDR1 FNHDT and CDR2 SITEND (reference sequence).

A note on this clone: These gene names are mouse names. The observed sequence ends 4 residues before the CDR3 terminus, with the missing tail filled in from the germline J gene. The V gene is TRBV5, the J gene TRBJ2-7, with 7 bases lining up with TRBD1. The CDR3 has 14 amino acids. Germline V gene lookup returns CDR1 LGHNA and CDR2 YNLKQL (reference sequence). The CDR3: CASSQETGEDEQYF. CDR3 DNA, as far as it was read: TGTGCCAGCAGCCAAGAAACAGGGGAGGAT.

The table lists this clone with a few counts. The gene names given are mouse names. The CDR3 extends 4 residues past the end of the read, so its final part is completed from the germline J gene. Other DNA sequences in this sample translate to the same CDR3. The chain uses TRBV13-3 and TRBJ2-5, with D unresolved. In germline, CDR1 is NNHDY, CDR2 SYVADS. The CDR3 consists of 12 residues. V was clipped by 1 base and J by 3 bases, with 3 bases between them. Incomplete CDR3 DNA: TGTGCCAGCAGTGATCAACAAGAC. This sequence encodes CASSDQQD. The whole CDR3 protein is CASSDQQDTQYF. Drawing the rest from reference TRBV13-3 and TRBJ2-5, the complete variable domain is EAAVTQSPRSKVAVTGGKVTLSCHQTNNHDYMYWYRQDTGHGLRLIHYSYVADSTEKGDIPDGYKASRPSQENFSLILELASLSQTAVYFCASSDQQDTQYFGPGTRLLVL.

To note about this clone: Mouse gene names apply. Sequencing ends 4 residues short of the CDR3 end; the germline J gene provides the rest. The gene calls are TRBV5 and TRBJ2-3; 9 bases are a match to TRBD2. Germline CDR1 and CDR2: LGHNA and YNLKQL (reference sequence). The CDR3 runs to 15 residues. The trim removed 4 bases at V and 4 bases at J, leaving 6 bases unmatched. This CDR3 reads CASSPDWGSPETLYF. The sequenced CDR3 bases are TGTGCCAGCAGCCCTGACTGGGGGAGTCCAGAA.

Concerning this clone itself: It may be a read error: a sequence one base away is much more abundant. Here the gene names and germline are mouse. This sample includes further DNA sequences coding for the same CDR3. The CDR3 loop reads CASSRTTSAETLYF. The CDR3 bases that were read are TGTGCCAGCAGTCGGACAACTAGTGCAGAA. The rearrangement joins TRBV19 to TRBJ2-3, with a weak D call TRBD1 (5 bases). From the germline J gene comes the end of the CDR3, since the read stops 4 residues before it. The length of the CDR3 is 14 residues. The germline V gene has CDR1 FNHDT and CDR2 SITEND (reference sequence). V was cut by 4 bases and J by 0 bases, with 9 bases left in between.

To note about this clone: Gene names are the mouse ones. The read finishes 4 residues shy of the CDR3 end, and the germline J gene is used to complete it. The chain joins TRBV17 to TRBJ2-7; D may be TRBD1 (6 bases). The CDR3 runs 16 residues. V dropped 0 bases and J dropped 2 bases, with 14 bases sitting between them. The germline V gene has CDR1 MNHDT and CDR2 YYDKIL. The sequenced CDR3 bases are TGTGCTAGCAGTAGAGATCCCACAACAGGGACCTAT. Its translation: CASSRDPTTGTY. The CDR3 in full is CASSRDPTTGTYEQYF. Full variable domain (remainder filled in from reference TRBV17 and TRBJ2-7): DTTVKQNPRYKLARVGKPVNLICSQTMNHDTMYWYQKKPNQAPKLLLFYYDKILNREADTFEKFQSSRPNNSFCSLYIGSAGLEYSAMYLCASSRDPTTGTYEQYFGPGTRLTVL.

Regarding this clone: Mouse gene names apply. The sequenced fragment ends 4 residues before the CDR3 boundary, so the rest is inferred from the germline J gene. The identical CDR3 is also encoded by other nucleotide sequences in the sample. The chain recombines TRBV31 with TRBJ2-4; tentatively, D is TRBD1 (5 bases). This CDR3 comprises 14 residues. Deletions cut 0 bases from V and 1 base from J, with 8 bases between. CDR1 and CDR2 from the germline V gene are GKSSPN and SITVG. CDR3 DNA (partial): TGTGCCTGGAGTCTCCAGGGAGGTCAAAAC. Protein sequence: CAWSLQGGQN. The full CDR3 is CAWSLQGGQNTLYF.